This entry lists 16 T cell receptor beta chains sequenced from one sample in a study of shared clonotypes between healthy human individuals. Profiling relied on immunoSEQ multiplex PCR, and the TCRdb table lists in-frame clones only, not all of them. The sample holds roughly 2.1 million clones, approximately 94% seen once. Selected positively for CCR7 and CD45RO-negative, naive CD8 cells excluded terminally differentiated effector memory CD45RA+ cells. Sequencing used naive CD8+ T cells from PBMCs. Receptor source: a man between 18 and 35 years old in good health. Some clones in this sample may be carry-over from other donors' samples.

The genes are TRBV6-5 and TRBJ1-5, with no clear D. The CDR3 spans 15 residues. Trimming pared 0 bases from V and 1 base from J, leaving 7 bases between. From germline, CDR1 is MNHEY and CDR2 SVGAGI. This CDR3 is CASSYSPESNQPQHF. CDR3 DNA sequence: TGTGCCAGCAGTTACTCTCCAGAGAGCAATCAGCCCCAGCATTTT.

CDR3 residues: CASSATGRTEAFF. CDR3 nucleotides: TGCGCCAGCAGTGCGACAGGGCGGACTGAAGCTTTCTTT. The rearrangement joins TRBV10-1 to TRBJ1-1; TRBD1 aligns across 7 bases. This CDR3 comprises 13 residues. Germline V lookup: CDR1 WNHNN, CDR2 SYGVQD (reference sequence). V lost 4 bases to trimming and J lost 5 bases; unmatched junction nucleotides: 4.

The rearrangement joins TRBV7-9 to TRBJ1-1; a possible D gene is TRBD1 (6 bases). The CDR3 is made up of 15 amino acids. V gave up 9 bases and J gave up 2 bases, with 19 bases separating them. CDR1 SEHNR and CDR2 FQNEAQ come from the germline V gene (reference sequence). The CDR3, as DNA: TGTGCCAGTAATTCACAGGGCCGAATCAACACTGAAGCTTTCTTT. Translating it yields CASNSQGRINTEAFF.

CDR3 region: CASSYRLARERETQYF. CDR3 nucleotide sequence: TGTGCCAGCAGTTATAGGTTGGCGCGGGAGCGGGAGACCCAGTACTTC. V and J are TRBV6-5 and TRBJ2-5, with TRBD2 matching over 7 bases. Germline V CDR1 and CDR2: MNHEY, SVGAGI. The V gene end was trimmed by 3 bases and the J gene end by 5 bases; junction bases not matched to a gene: 12. The CDR3 is 16 amino acids.

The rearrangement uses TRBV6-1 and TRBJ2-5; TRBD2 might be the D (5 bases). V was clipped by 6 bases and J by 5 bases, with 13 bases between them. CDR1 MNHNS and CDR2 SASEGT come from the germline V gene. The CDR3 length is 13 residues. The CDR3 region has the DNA TGTGCCAGCAGATTACTAGTCGCGGAGACCCAGTACTTC. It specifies CASRLLVAETQYF.

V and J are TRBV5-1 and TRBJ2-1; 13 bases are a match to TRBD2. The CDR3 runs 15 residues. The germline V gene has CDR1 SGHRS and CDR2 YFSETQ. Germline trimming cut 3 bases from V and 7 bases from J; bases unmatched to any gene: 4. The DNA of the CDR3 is TGCGCCAGCAGCTCCGGGACTAGCGGGACAAATGAGCAGTTCTTC. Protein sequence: CASSSGTSGTNEQFF.

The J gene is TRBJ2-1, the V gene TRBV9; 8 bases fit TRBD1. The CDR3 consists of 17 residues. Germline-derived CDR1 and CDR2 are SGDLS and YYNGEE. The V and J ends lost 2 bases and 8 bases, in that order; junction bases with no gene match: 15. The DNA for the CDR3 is TGTGCCAGCAGCGTCCCCCCCGCCGGACAGGGTCGGGATGAGCAGTTCTTC. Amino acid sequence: CASSVPPAGQGRDEQFF.

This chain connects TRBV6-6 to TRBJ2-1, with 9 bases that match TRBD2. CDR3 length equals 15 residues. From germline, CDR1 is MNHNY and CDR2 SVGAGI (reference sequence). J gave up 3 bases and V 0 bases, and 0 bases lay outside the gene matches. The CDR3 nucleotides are TGTGCCAGCAGTTACTCGACTAGCGGCTACAATGAGCAGTTCTTC. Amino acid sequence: CASSYSTSGYNEQFF.

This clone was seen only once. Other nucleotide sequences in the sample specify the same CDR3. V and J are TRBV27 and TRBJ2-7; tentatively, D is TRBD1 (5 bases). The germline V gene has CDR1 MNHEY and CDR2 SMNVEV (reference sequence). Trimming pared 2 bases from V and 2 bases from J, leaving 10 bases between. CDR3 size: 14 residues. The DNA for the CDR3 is TGTGCCAGCAGTTTAGTCACAGGTGCCTACGAGCAGTACTTC. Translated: CASSLVTGAYEQYF.

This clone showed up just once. The CDR3 nucleotides read TGTGCCAGCAGCCAGCCTCAGGGAGAATGGACCGGGGAGCTGTTTTTT. Translated: CASSQPQGEWTGELFF. The chain recombines TRBV14 with TRBJ2-2; the D gene could be TRBD1 or TRBD2 (5 bases each). Germline CDR1 SGHDN, CDR2 FVKESK. V lost 3 bases, J lost 5 bases, and 16 bases lay in between. The CDR3 length is 16 residues.

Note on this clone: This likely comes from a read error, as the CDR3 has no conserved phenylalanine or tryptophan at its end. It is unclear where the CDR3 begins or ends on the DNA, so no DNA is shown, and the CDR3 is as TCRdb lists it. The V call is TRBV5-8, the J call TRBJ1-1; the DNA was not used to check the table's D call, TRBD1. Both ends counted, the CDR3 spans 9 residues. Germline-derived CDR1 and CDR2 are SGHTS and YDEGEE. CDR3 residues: CASSLQVRL.

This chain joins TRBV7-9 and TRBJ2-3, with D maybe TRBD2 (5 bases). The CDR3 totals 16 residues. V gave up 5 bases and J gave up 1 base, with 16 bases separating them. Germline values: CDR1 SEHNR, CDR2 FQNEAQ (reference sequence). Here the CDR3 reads CASSPPTGYGTDTQYF. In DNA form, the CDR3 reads TGTGCCAGCAGCCCACCCACGGGATATGGCACAGATACGCAGTATTTT.

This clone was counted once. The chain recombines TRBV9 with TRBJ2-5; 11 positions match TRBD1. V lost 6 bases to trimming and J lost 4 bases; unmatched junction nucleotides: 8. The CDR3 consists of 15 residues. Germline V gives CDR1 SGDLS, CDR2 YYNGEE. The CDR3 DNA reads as TGTGCCAGCAACAACGGACAGGGGGCCGGAGAGACCCAGTACTTC. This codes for CASNNGQGAGETQYF.

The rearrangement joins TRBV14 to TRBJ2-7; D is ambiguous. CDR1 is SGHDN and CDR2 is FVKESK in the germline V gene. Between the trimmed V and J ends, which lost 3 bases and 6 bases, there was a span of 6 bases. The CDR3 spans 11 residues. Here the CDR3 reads CASSQWGEQYF. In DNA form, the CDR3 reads TGTGCCAGCAGCCAGTGGGGCGAGCAGTACTTC. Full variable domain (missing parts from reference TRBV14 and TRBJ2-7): EAGVTQFPSHSVIEKGQTVTLRCDPISGHDNLYWYRRVMGKEIKFLLHFVKESKQDESGMPNNRFLAERTGGTYSTLKVQPAELEDSGVYFCASSQWGEQYFGPGTRLTVT.

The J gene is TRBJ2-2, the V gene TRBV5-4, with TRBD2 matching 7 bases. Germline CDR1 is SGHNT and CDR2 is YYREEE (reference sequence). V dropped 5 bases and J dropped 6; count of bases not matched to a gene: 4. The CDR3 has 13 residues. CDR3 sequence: CASRPGLAGELFF. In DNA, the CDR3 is TGTGCCAGCAGACCTGGACTAGCCGGGGAGCTGTTTTTT.

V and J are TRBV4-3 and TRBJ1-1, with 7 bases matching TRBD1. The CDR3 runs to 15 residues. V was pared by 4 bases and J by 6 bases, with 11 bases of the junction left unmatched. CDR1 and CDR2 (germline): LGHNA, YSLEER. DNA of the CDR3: TGCGCCAGCAGCCTCAACAGGGGCCAGATGGCTGAAGCTTTCTTT. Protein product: CASSLNRGQMAEAFF.